This entry lists 25 T cell receptor beta chains sequenced from one sample in a study of blood T cell repertoires in COVID-19. The assay was immunoSEQ multiplex PCR, and TCRdb's table has in-frame clones only and misses some. The data contain about 330,000 clones, approximately 92% of them singletons. The sample consisted of PBMCs or T cells enriched from blood (not recorded which). These receptor sequences come from a woman in her 30s who had recovered from COVID-19.

This clone was detected only once. Additional DNA sequences in this sample encode the identical CDR3. The chain recombines TRBV9 with TRBJ2-1; 7 bases match TRBD1. CDR3 size: 15 residues. Trimming took 6 bases from V and 6 from J; bases not matched to a gene: 12. From germline, CDR1 is SGDLS and CDR2 YYNGEE. The CDR3 protein is CASTSKDRDFNEQFF. In DNA, the CDR3 is TGTGCCAGCACCTCCAAAGACAGGGATTTCAATGAGCAGTTCTTC.

The chain is built from TRBV18 and TRBJ2-3, with 10 bases that match TRBD2. V dropped 2 bases and J dropped 2; count of bases not matched to a gene: 7. This CDR3 region has 17 residues. From germline, CDR1 is KGHSH and CDR2 LQKENI. The CDR3 region is CASSPGLAGVITDTQYF. Here the CDR3 DNA reads TGTGCCAGCTCACCAGGCCTAGCGGGAGTCATCACAGATACGCAGTATTTT.

The rearrangement uses TRBV6-5 and TRBJ1-1; the match to TRBD1 covers 7 bases. In germline, CDR1 is MNHEY, CDR2 SVGAGI. The junction had 4 bases not matched to a gene; V was cut back by 4 bases and J by 5 bases. The CDR3 runs 13 residues. CDR3 sequence (DNA): TGTGCCAGCAGTTTACAGGGGCGGACTGAAGCTTTCTTT. Protein product: CASSLQGRTEAFF.

Here the CDR3 reads CAISPTGGAGETQYF. CDR3 nucleotides: TGTGCCATCAGCCCGACAGGGGGCGCGGGAGAGACCCAGTACTTC. V gene TRBV10-3 combines with J gene TRBJ2-5; 10 bases line up with TRBD1. V lost 6 bases, J lost 4 bases, and 8 bases stayed unmatched. Germline V gene data show CDR1 as ENHRY and CDR2 as SYGVKD. The CDR3 sequence is 15 residues long.

In its sample, this clone was seen once. The chain uses TRBV5-8 and TRBJ2-3; D is possibly TRBD2 (6 bases). V lost 5 bases to trimming and J lost 2 bases, with 15 bases between them. The V gene's germline CDR1 is SGHTS and CDR2 YDEGEE. The CDR3 totals 15 residues. The CDR3 sequence is CASRTAGVPTDTQYF. CDR3 DNA: TGTGCCAGCAGGACAGCGGGTGTTCCCACAGATACGCAGTATTTT.

The V gene is TRBV19, the J gene TRBJ2-7, with 7 bases matching TRBD1. Germline assignment: CDR1 LNHDA and CDR2 SQIVND (reference sequence). The J segment lost 4 bases and the V segment lost 3 bases, leaving 6 bases of the junction unmatched. The CDR3 has 14 residues. The CDR3 DNA follows: TGTGCCAGTAGTATTCAGACAGGGAATTACGAGCAGTACTTC. It encodes CASSIQTGNYEQYF. The full variable domain, rest sourced from reference TRBV19 and TRBJ2-7, is DGGITQSPKYLFRKEGQNVTLSCEQNLNHDAMYWYRQDPGQGLRLIYYSQIVNDFQKGDIAEGYSVSREKKESFPLTVTSAQKNPTAFYLCASSIQTGNYEQYFGPGTRLTVT.

This clone appeared a single time. V gene TRBV7-9 combines with J gene TRBJ2-5; 8 bases line up with TRBD2. V was clipped by 6 bases and J by 1 base; unmatched bases: 10. Per the germline V gene, CDR1 is SEHNR and CDR2 is FQNEAQ (reference sequence). The CDR3 sequence is 16 residues long. The CDR3 is CASSSTSGTSQETQYF. The CDR3 nucleotides read TGTGCCAGCAGTTCAACTAGCGGCACCTCCCAAGAGACCCAGTACTTC.

The V gene is TRBV28, the J gene TRBJ2-7; 7 bases are shared with TRBD2. This CDR3 comprises 15 residues. CDR1 MDHEN and CDR2 SYDVKM come from the germline V gene. The ends lost 3 bases at V and 5 bases at J; junction bases unmatched: 10. The CDR3: CASSLGGEGRNEQYF. The DNA for the CDR3 is TGTGCCAGCAGTTTGGGCGGGGAGGGCCGGAACGAGCAGTACTTC.

The chain is built from TRBV5-1 and TRBJ2-1, with TRBD2 matching 8 bases. The CDR3 sequence is 16 residues long. Per germline, CDR1 SGHRS and CDR2 YFSETQ. Germline trimming cut 4 bases from V and 10 bases from J; bases unmatched to any gene: 16. Written as DNA, the CDR3 is TGCGCCAGCAGCCCCGGGACTAGGAACGTACGGATAGAGCAGTTCTTC. Translating it yields CASSPGTRNVRIEQFF.

The chain combines TRBV2 with TRBJ2-3; D is unclear. There are 13 residues in the CDR3. The ends were cut back, 6 bases at V and 2 bases at J, with 9 bases in the middle. Germline CDR1 and CDR2: SNHLY and FYNNEI. CDR3 in amino acids: CASRSTVTDTQYF. DNA of the CDR3: TGTGCCAGCAGGTCTACCGTCACAGATACGCAGTATTTT.

This clone was detected only once. V usage is TRBV10-3 and J usage is TRBJ1-1; 9 nucleotides line up with TRBD1. This CDR3 comprises 13 residues. After removal of 0 bases from V and 9 bases from J, the junction contained 2 bases not matched to a gene. Germline CDR1 is ENHRY and CDR2 is SYGVKD. The CDR3 here is CAISESGTGKAFF. CDR3 nucleotide sequence: TGTGCCATCAGTGAGTCCGGGACAGGGAAAGCTTTCTTT.

CDR3 sequence (DNA): TGTGCCAGCAGCTTAGTTCGGGTAAACGAGCAGTACTTC. Its protein product is CASSLVRVNEQYF. The gene calls are TRBV7-2 and TRBJ2-7; D remains ambiguous. This CDR3 contains 13 residues. The germline gives CDR1 SGHTA, CDR2 FQGNSA. Trimming pared 1 base from V and 5 bases from J, leaving 9 bases between.

The chain uses TRBV5-1 and TRBJ1-2, with D unresolved. With 0 bases removed from V and 7 bases from J, the gap between germline ends came to 13 bases. This CDR3 is built from 14 residues. CDR1 and CDR2 from the germline V gene are SGHRS and YFSETQ. The CDR3 here is CASSLDVPGGGYTF. The CDR3 DNA sequence: TGCGCCAGCAGCTTGGATGTCCCCGGTGGTGGCTACACCTTC.

This chain connects TRBV11-3 to TRBJ2-7, with 8 nucleotides matching TRBD2. This CDR3 spans 14 amino acids. CDR1 and CDR2 from the germline V gene are SGHNT and YENEEA. Trimming removed 4 bases from V and 0 bases from J; junction bases left unmatched: 2. Written as DNA, the CDR3 is TGTGCCAGCAGCTCCAGCGGGAGCTCCTACGAGCAGTACTTC. Protein product: CASSSSGSSYEQYF.

The CDR3 DNA is TGTGCCAGCAGCTCCCACGGAGTGCCGAACACTGAAGCTTTCTTT. This sequence encodes CASSSHGVPNTEAFF. This rearrangement joins TRBV7-3 to TRBJ1-1, with unresolved D. CDR3 length equals 15 residues. The V gene lost 4 bases and the J gene lost 1 base, with 13 bases spanning the gap. The germline V gene encodes CDR1 SGHTA and CDR2 FQGTGA.

This sequence joins TRBV7-2 and TRBJ2-7; 14 bases are shared with TRBD2. Trimming at V came to 4 bases and at J to 0 bases, leaving 8 bases not matched to a gene. Per the germline V gene, CDR1 is SGHTA and CDR2 is FQGNSA. The CDR3 runs to 18 residues. The CDR3 DNA reads TGTGCCAGCAGCTCTAGACTAGCGGGAGGGTTTGGCTCCTACGAGCAGTACTTC. This codes for CASSSRLAGGFGSYEQYF.

A word on this clone: Germline and junction disagree at one end, which may indicate a read error. CDR3 sequence reads: CASSQAPGTDYEQYF. CDR3 in DNA: TGCGCCAGCAGTCAAGCACCGGGGACAGACTACGAGCAGTACTTC. The chain couples TRBV4-1 to TRBJ2-7, with 7 positions matching TRBD1. Germline V lookup: CDR1 MGHRA, CDR2 YSYEKL. The CDR3 totals 15 residues.

V gene TRBV19 combines with J gene TRBJ1-2; D might be TRBD1 (5 bases). This CDR3 contains 14 residues. Looked up from germline, CDR1 is LNHDA and CDR2 is SQIVND (reference sequence). V was cut by 5 bases and J by 4 bases, with 14 bases left in between. The CDR3 DNA is TGTGCCAGTAGTGGGGCCCGGACCGCCTATGGCTACACCTTC. Its protein is CASSGARTAYGYTF.

The chain recombines TRBV18 with TRBJ1-1; 7 bases align to TRBD1. J was trimmed by 2 bases and V by 4 bases; bases with no gene match: 1. In germline, CDR1 is KGHSH, CDR2 LQKENI. The CDR3 sequence is 13 residues long. CDR3 in amino acids: CASSRDSNTEAFF. In DNA form, the CDR3 reads TGTGCCAGCTCACGGGACAGCAACACTGAAGCTTTCTTT.

V and J are TRBV4-3 and TRBJ1-3; D gene uncertain. This CDR3 is built from 18 residues. V shed 0 bases and J shed 3 bases, with 18 bases lying between them. Germline CDR1 reads LGHNA; CDR2 reads YSLEER. The chain's CDR3 is CASSQDPIGPRGGNTIYF. The CDR3 bases are TGCGCCAGCAGCCAAGATCCGATTGGGCCGCGGGGTGGAAACACCATATATTTT.

V is TRBV7-2 and J is TRBJ1-2; D ambiguous. Germline CDR1 and CDR2: SGHTA and FQGNSA. V was trimmed by 5 bases and J by 4 bases, leaving 17 bases between them. This CDR3 spans 15 amino acids. The CDR3 spells CASSPPGGGSYGYTF. The CDR3 DNA reads as TGTGCCAGCAGCCCTCCCGGCGGCGGGTCCTATGGCTACACCTTC.

The rearrangement links TRBV19 to TRBJ2-1; 11 nucleotides align to TRBD1. This CDR3 contains 19 residues. V shed 5 bases, J shed 3 bases, and the junction held 15 bases outside the gene matches. CDR1 is LNHDA and CDR2 is SQIVND in the germline V gene (reference sequence). The CDR3 nucleotides are TGTGCCAGTAGTCCTACGAGTAGGGACAGGGGGTTACACTACAATGAGCAGTTCTTC. Residues: CASSPTSRDRGLHYNEQFF.

The rearrangement links TRBV25-1 to TRBJ2-7; TRBD2 aligns across 8 bases. Germline V gene sequence: CDR1 MGHDK, CDR2 SYGVNS. The CDR3 is made up of 12 amino acids. The junction had 1 base not matched to a gene; V was cut back by 3 bases and J by 6 bases. The CDR3, as DNA: TGTGCCAGCAGTGATCGGGGGGGCGAGCAGTACTTC. This gives the protein CASSDRGGEQYF.

The chain has TRBV30 and TRBJ1-5; TRBD1 agrees at 9 bases. CDR1 is GTSNPN, CDR2 SVGIG, per germline (reference sequence). V shed 7 bases, J shed 11 bases, and the junction held 12 bases outside the gene matches. This CDR3 is built from 13 residues. CDR3 DNA sequence: TGTGCCTACCGGGACAGGGCGGTAGGAGCCCAGCATTTT. This sequence encodes CAYRDRAVGAQHF.

This CDR3 reads CASSQGSGIAKNIQYF. CDR3 nucleotides: TGTGCCAGCAGCCAAGGTAGCGGGATAGCCAAAAACATTCAGTACTTC. The rearrangement links TRBV3-1 (or the pseudogene TRBV3-2) to TRBJ2-4, with 8 bases identical to TRBD2. The CDR3 covers 16 residues. CDR1 is LGHDT and CDR2 is YNNKEL in the germline V gene (reference sequence). V lost 1 base and J lost 0; bases outside the gene matches: 2.